This T cell receptor (beta chain) is from a study of T cell repertoires in cytomegalovirus infection. As for the study in general: It was the public TCR beta signatures that indicated both CMV infection and matching HLA type.

CDR3 length: 12 residues. The V end was cut by 6 bases, the J end by 5 bases, with 9 bases between. Germline CDR1 and CDR2: MDHEN and SYDVKM. MiXCR, applied by TCRdb to the reads, yields one record per CDR3 protein. The repertoire holds 65,000 to 95,000 distinct CDR3 sequences, 3.7% seen once, with approximately 4.6% in the top ten. This clonotype has a count of ten or more. No antigen is known for it. Notes on the study in general: Public TCR beta family frequency separated CMV-and-HLA carriers, including in an independent cohort.

V usage is TRBV28 and J usage is TRBJ2-3; no clear D gene. Specimen: PBMCs. The TCR originated in a human donor in good health (CMV status not recorded). Some clones in this sample may be carry-over from other donors' samples. CDR3: CASRDPGDTQYF. The CDR3 DNA sequence: TGTGCCAGCAGAGACCCGGGAGATACGCAGTATTTT.